This passage covers 32 T cell receptor beta chains from one sample sequenced in a study of blood T cell repertoires in COVID-19. The repertoire was sequenced with immunoSEQ multiplex PCR; TCRdb's copy has only in-frame clones and lacks some. Found here are fewer than 300,000 clones, approximately 87% of them singletons; the top ten hold roughly 12%. The sequenced material came from peripheral blood. These receptor sequences come from a woman aged 25-40 years with COVID-19, enrolled during active disease.

This chain connects TRBV28 to TRBJ2-2; possibly TRBD2 for D (7 bases). The germline CDR1 and CDR2 sequences are MDHEN and SYDVKM. Deletions cut 4 bases from V and 5 bases from J, with 11 bases between. This CDR3 contains 14 residues. Here the CDR3 reads CASSSRGATGELFF. For the CDR3, the DNA is TGTGCCAGCAGTTCCCGGGGGGCGACCGGGGAGCTGTTTTTT.

The V call is TRBV6-6, the J call TRBJ2-2; D possibly corresponds to TRBD1 (6 bases). V was trimmed by 3 bases and J by 4 bases, leaving 15 bases between them. Germline V CDR1 and CDR2: MNHNY, SVGAGI (reference sequence). There are 16 residues in the CDR3. Here the CDR3 DNA reads TGTGCCAGCAGTTATTTAGGGGGAGACTTCACCGGGGAGCTGTTTTTT. Protein product: CASSYLGGDFTGELFF.

The rearrangement uses TRBV28 and TRBJ2-5, with 7 bases aligning to TRBD2. This CDR3 is built from 16 residues. V lost 1 base, J lost 0 bases, and 5 bases stayed unmatched. Germline V gives CDR1 MDHEN, CDR2 SYDVKM. CDR3 region: CASSLLLAGDQETQYF. The CDR3 DNA reads as TGTGCCAGCAGTTTATTATTGGCGGGGGACCAAGAGACCCAGTACTTC.

CDR3 coding DNA: TGTGCCTGGCTCCTCGCCGGGACAGGGGTTGAAGCTTTCTTT. Translating gives CAWLLAGTGVEAFF. The chain is built from TRBV30 and TRBJ1-1, with 10 bases matching TRBD1. CDR3 length: 14 residues. J lost 7 bases, V lost 5 bases, and 10 bases had no gene match. Germline-derived CDR1 and CDR2 are GTSNPN and SVGIG (reference sequence).

The V gene is TRBV4-1, the J gene TRBJ2-7, with D possibly being TRBD1 (5 bases). Trimming took off 2 bases at V and 2 bases at J, with 13 bases between the two ends. The CDR3 covers 15 residues. CDR1 and CDR2 from the germline V gene are MGHRA and YSYEKL. The DNA of the CDR3 is TGCGCCAGCAGCCAAATAGGGCAGGGCGCCTACGAGCAGTACTTC. It translates to CASSQIGQGAYEQYF.

In this sample, this clone turned up a few times. V gene TRBV10-3 combines with J gene TRBJ2-3; D unresolved. This CDR3 is built from 14 residues. Germline CDR1 ENHRY, CDR2 SYGVKD. The ends were cut back, 6 bases at V and 0 bases at J, with 10 bases in the middle. In DNA, the CDR3 is TGTGCCATCAGGGGCCTTACTAGCACAGATACGCAGTATTTT. Amino acids: CAIRGLTSTDTQYF.

The V call is TRBV27, the J call TRBJ1-1; tentative D call: TRBD1 (5 bases). The CDR3 covers 15 residues. In germline, CDR1 is MNHEY, CDR2 SMNVEV (reference sequence). V lost 4 bases and J lost 2, with 14 bases in between. For the CDR3, the DNA is TGTGCCAGCAGTTCACACACAGGAATCAACACTGAAGCTTTCTTT. Translation gives CASSSHTGINTEAFF.

The rearrangement uses TRBV18 and TRBJ1-2; possible D gene TRBD1, 5 bases. Trimming took 4 bases from V and 3 from J, leaving 15 bases between them. Germline CDR1 is KGHSH and CDR2 is LQKENI. The CDR3 runs 15 residues. Here the CDR3 reads CASSQQQTRDYGYTF. The CDR3 region has the DNA TGTGCCAGCTCACAACAGCAAACCAGGGACTATGGCTACACCTTC.

The chain recombines TRBV2 with TRBJ2-2; 7 bases match TRBD2. Germline CDR1 SNHLY, CDR2 FYNNEI. This CDR3 has 15 amino acids. Losses at the gene ends were 5 bases for V and 4 bases for J; bases not matched to a gene: 7. The CDR3 spells CASSRGGAVTGELFF. Here the CDR3 DNA reads TGTGCCAGCAGTCGCGGGGGTGCGGTCACCGGGGAGCTGTTTTTT.

V usage is TRBV6-5 and J usage is TRBJ2-2; 10 positions agree with TRBD1. V shed 6 bases and J 6 bases; nucleotides not matched to a gene: 7. CDR1 is MNHEY and CDR2 is SVGAGI in the germline V gene. The CDR3 runs to 15 residues. CDR3 coding DNA: TGTGCCAGCAGCCCATGGACAGGGGGAGCCGGGGAGCTGTTTTTT. Its translation is CASSPWTGGAGELFF.

This chain connects TRBV7-9 to TRBJ1-3, with 7 nucleotides matching TRBD1. V gave up 1 base and J gave up 4 bases; unmatched junction bases: 4. Germline-derived CDR1 and CDR2 are SEHNR and FQNEAQ (reference sequence). The CDR3 loop spans 15 amino acids. The CDR3 nucleotides are TGTGCCAGCAGCTTAGGACAGGGAGCCGGAAACACCATATATTTT. Translated, it gives CASSLGQGAGNTIYF. The full variable domain, completed using reference TRBV7-9 and TRBJ1-3, is DTGVSQNPRHKITKRGQNVTFRCDPISEHNRLYWYRQTLGQGPEFLTYFQNEAQLEKSRLLSDRFSAERPKGSFSTLEIQRTEQGDSAMYLCASSLGQGAGNTIYFGEGSWLTVV.

This rearrangement joins TRBV6-5 to TRBJ1-2; D might be TRBD1 (5 bases). The CDR3 length is 13 residues. V lost 7 bases, J lost 4 bases, and 13 bases lay in between. The V gene's germline CDR1 is MNHEY and CDR2 SVGAGI. The CDR3 sequence is CASNVRELYGYTF. The CDR3 bases are TGTGCCAGCAATGTCAGGGAACTCTATGGCTACACCTTC.

This chain connects TRBV28 to TRBJ2-7, with D maybe TRBD2 (7 bases). This CDR3 has 15 amino acids. Deletions cut 4 bases from V and 9 bases from J, with 22 bases between. Per the germline V gene, CDR1 is MDHEN and CDR2 is SYDVKM. The CDR3, as DNA: TGTGCCAGCAGTTCACACCGGGGGGCCGACCGGGGGCAGTACTTC. This codes for CASSSHRGADRGQYF.

This clone was seen only once. The V call is TRBV28, the J call TRBJ1-2; D gene uncertain. CDR3 length: 14 amino acids. V was clipped by 5 bases and J by 8 bases, with 18 bases between them. CDR1 is MDHEN and CDR2 is SYDVKM in the germline V gene. CDR3 region: CASSRLEGFSGYTF. DNA of the CDR3: TGTGCCAGCAGTCGCTTGGAGGGCTTTTCGGGCTACACCTTC.

The V and J genes are TRBV7-2 and TRBJ2-7; D is possibly TRBD2 (6 bases). CDR3 length equals 13 residues. Germline loops: CDR1 SGHTA, CDR2 FQGNSA. V was shortened by 11 bases and J by 3 bases, with 17 bases between the two germline ends. This CDR3 reads CASRLVPLYEQYF. CDR3 in DNA: TGTGCCTCCCGACTAGTCCCCCTCTACGAGCAGTACTTC.

The V call is TRBV13, the J call TRBJ2-5, with 11 bases identical to TRBD2. In germline, CDR1 is PRHDT, CDR2 FYEKMQ (reference sequence). The trim removed 4 bases at V and 5 bases at J, leaving 6 bases unmatched. The CDR3 contains 15 residues. The CDR3 DNA follows: TGTGCCAGCAGCTCTAGCGGGGGGACCAGGGAGACCCAGTACTTC. This translates into CASSSSGGTRETQYF.

The chain has TRBV28 and TRBJ2-7, with no clear D. Trimming cost V 2 bases and J 0 bases, with 11 bases left between them. The length of the CDR3 is 15 residues. CDR1 is MDHEN and CDR2 is SYDVKM in the germline V gene. DNA of the CDR3: TGTGCCAGCAGTTTACCCCGCGCAAGCTCCTACGAGCAGTACTTC. Amino acid sequence: CASSLPRASSYEQYF.

The CDR3 is CATAPGNTGELFF. DNA of the CDR3: TGTGCCACTGCCCCCGGGAACACCGGGGAGCTGTTTTTT. J is TRBJ2-2 and V is TRBV19; D uncertain. Germline lookup yields CDR1 LNHDA and CDR2 SQIVND (reference sequence). The germline V and J ends were trimmed by 10 bases and 1 base, with 10 bases remaining between them. The CDR3 contains 13 residues.

The chain employs TRBV5-6 and TRBJ2-2; the D is unclear. The CDR3 runs 14 residues. V lost 2 bases to trimming and J lost 1 base, with 6 bases between them. Germline V CDR1 and CDR2: SGHDT, YYEEEE. The CDR3: CASSFFQNTGELFF. CDR3 bases: TGTGCCAGCAGCTTTTTTCAGAACACCGGGGAGCTGTTTTTT.

The V and J genes are TRBV28 and TRBJ2-5; TRBD2 agrees at 12 bases. Trimming at V came to 5 bases and at J to 2 bases, leaving 9 bases not matched to a gene. Per the germline V gene, CDR1 is MDHEN and CDR2 is SYDVKM. CDR3 length: 17 residues. CDR3 sequence: CASSLSGLAGNQETQYF. CDR3 DNA: TGTGCCAGCAGTCTCTCTGGACTAGCGGGGAATCAAGAGACCCAGTACTTC.

The chain couples TRBV2 to TRBJ2-5; D might be TRBD1 (5 bases). The V gene's germline CDR1 is SNHLY and CDR2 FYNNEI. The CDR3 has 13 amino acids. Trimming removed 7 bases from V and 4 bases from J, with 13 bases in between. This CDR3 reads CASNDQGGETQYF. The CDR3 DNA is TGTGCCAGCAATGACCAGGGCGGAGAGACCCAGTACTTC.

The chain couples TRBV4-2 to TRBJ1-3; tentatively, D is TRBD1 (5 bases). Germline assignment: CDR1 LGHNA and CDR2 YNFKEQ. V was cut by 6 bases and J by 1 base, with 19 bases left in between. The CDR3 contains 17 residues. CDR3 DNA sequence: TGTGCCAGCAGTCTCGACTTGGCCGGGACTTCTGGAAACACCATATATTTT. It is translated as CASSLDLAGTSGNTIYF.

The genes are TRBV7-9 and TRBJ1-3, with TRBD1 matching over 8 bases. CDR3 length: 19 residues. Trimming took 1 base from V and 0 from J; bases not matched to a gene: 11. CDR1 and CDR2 from the germline V gene are SEHNR and FQNEAQ (reference sequence). The CDR3 DNA reads as TGTGCCAGCAGCTTAGATGTCAGGGGGCCGACTAGCTCTGGAAACACCATATATTTT. Its protein product is CASSLDVRGPTSSGNTIYF.

This chain connects TRBV19 to TRBJ2-3; 9 nucleotides agree with TRBD1. The CDR3 totals 14 residues. V was clipped by 7 bases and J by 1 base; unmatched bases: 3. Germline values: CDR1 LNHDA, CDR2 SQIVND (reference sequence). The CDR3 DNA follows: TGTGCCAGTAAGTGGACAGGGGGCACAGATACGCAGTATTTT. Translating it yields CASKWTGGTDTQYF.

This sequence joins TRBV18 and TRBJ2-7; D might be TRBD2 (6 bases). The CDR3 is 15 residues long. CDR1 and CDR2 (germline): KGHSH, LQKENI. V dropped 3 bases and J dropped 6 bases, with 18 bases sitting between them. The CDR3 loop reads CASSPRGGFSLEQYF. In DNA, the CDR3 is TGTGCCAGCTCACCCCGGGGAGGTTTTTCGCTCGAGCAGTACTTC.

The chain has TRBV19 and TRBJ1-1, with 9 nucleotides matching TRBD1. V lost 1 base and J lost 5; bases outside the gene matches: 2. This CDR3 contains 14 residues. Germline CDR1 is LNHDA and CDR2 is SQIVND (reference sequence). Here the CDR3 reads CASSIVDRGTEAFF. As DNA, the CDR3 is TGTGCCAGTAGTATAGTGGACAGGGGTACTGAAGCTTTCTTT.

The sample holds one count of this clone. The chain employs TRBV6-5 and TRBJ2-7, with no clear D. V shed 2 bases and J shed 3 bases, with 11 bases lying between them. This CDR3 is 14 amino acids long. In germline, CDR1 is MNHEY, CDR2 SVGAGI. The CDR3 loop reads CASSYLERLYEQYF. The CDR3 bases are TGTGCCAGCAGTTACCTTGAGAGACTCTACGAGCAGTACTTC.

This clone was picked up a small number of times. This sequence joins TRBV2 and TRBJ2-1; the match to TRBD1 covers 9 bases. The length of the CDR3 is 13 residues. J lost 8 bases, V lost 8 bases, and 7 bases had no gene match. Germline CDR1 and CDR2: SNHLY and FYNNEI. CDR3 nucleotide sequence: TGTGCCAGCCGGGACAGGGTCCCCCATGAGCAGTTCTTC. Protein: CASRDRVPHEQFF.

V gene TRBV9 combines with J gene TRBJ2-2, with TRBD2 identical over 7 bases. In germline, CDR1 is SGDLS, CDR2 YYNGEE. CDR3 length equals 13 residues. J was trimmed by 4 bases and V by 7 bases; bases with no gene match: 4. CDR3 in amino acids: CASDSGGTGELFF. CDR3 bases: TGTGCCAGCGATTCGGGGGGCACCGGGGAGCTGTTTTTT.

The J gene is TRBJ1-6, the V gene TRBV19, with D unclear. This CDR3 contains 13 residues. Trimming left V 3 bases short and J 6 bases short, with 6 bases between. The germline gives CDR1 LNHDA, CDR2 SQIVND (reference sequence). The CDR3 DNA reads TGTGCCAGTAGTATTGGTAGTAATTCACCCCTCCACTTT. Translated, it gives CASSIGSNSPLHF.

The J gene is TRBJ2-1, the V gene TRBV6-5, with D perhaps matching TRBD2 (5 bases). Germline V gene sequence: CDR1 MNHEY, CDR2 SVGAGI. V shed 8 bases and J shed 9 bases, with 14 bases lying between them. This CDR3 comprises 12 residues. As DNA, the CDR3 is TGTGCCAGCTCATCTGAGGCGGGTGAGCAGTTCTTC. It is translated as CASSSEAGEQFF.

The rearrangement links TRBV12-3 or TRBV12-4 to TRBJ1-2, with 7 bases fitting TRBD1. The V gene end was trimmed by 3 bases and the J gene end by 6 bases; junction bases not matched to a gene: 1. The CDR3 is made up of 12 amino acids. The CDR3 spells CASSFGQDGYTF. In nucleotides, the CDR3 is TGTGCCAGCAGTTTTGGACAGGATGGCTACACCTTC.